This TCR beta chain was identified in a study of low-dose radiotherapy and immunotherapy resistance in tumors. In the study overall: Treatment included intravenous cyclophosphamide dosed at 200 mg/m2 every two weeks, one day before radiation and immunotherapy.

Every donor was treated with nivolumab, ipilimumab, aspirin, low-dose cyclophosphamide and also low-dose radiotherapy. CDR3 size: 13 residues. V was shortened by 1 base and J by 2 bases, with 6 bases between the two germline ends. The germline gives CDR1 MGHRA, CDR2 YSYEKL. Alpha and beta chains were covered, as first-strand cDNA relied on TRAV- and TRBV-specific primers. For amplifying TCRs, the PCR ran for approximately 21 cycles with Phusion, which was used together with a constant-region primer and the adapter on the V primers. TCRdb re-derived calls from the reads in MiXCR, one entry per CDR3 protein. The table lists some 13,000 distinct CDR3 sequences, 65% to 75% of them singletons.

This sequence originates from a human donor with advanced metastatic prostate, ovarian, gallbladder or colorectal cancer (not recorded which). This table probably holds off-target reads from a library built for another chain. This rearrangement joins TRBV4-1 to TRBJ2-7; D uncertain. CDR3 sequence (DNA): TGCGCCAGCAGCCAAGGGGGAACCTACGAGCAGTACTTC. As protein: CASSQGGTYEQYF.